These 8 T cell receptor beta chains were all obtained from the same sample, sequenced in a study of immune evolution from preneoplasia to lung adenocarcinoma. TCRdb's copy holds only in-frame clones and misses some; the assay was immunoSEQ multiplex PCR. The data show 10,000 or so clones, over 60% seen once. The sample was FFPE minimally invasive lung adenocarcinoma tissue. The receptors derive from a person between 65 and 79 years old with lung adenocarcinoma. Some clones in this sample may be carry-over from other donors' samples.

The chain combines TRBV5-6 with TRBJ2-4; 8 bases are shared with TRBD2. The J segment lost 7 bases and the V segment lost 2 bases, leaving 5 bases of the junction unmatched. Germline V gene lookup returns CDR1 SGHDT and CDR2 YYEEEE. This CDR3 region has 14 residues. CDR3 loop: CASSLREGGNIQYF. CDR3 in DNA: TGTGCCAGCAGCTTACGGGAGGGGGGGAACATTCAGTACTTC. The variable domain in full, with the rest retrieved from reference TRBV5-6 and TRBJ2-4, is DAGVTQSPTHLIKTRGQQVTLRCSPKSGHDTVSWYQQALGQGPQFIFQYYEEEERQRGNFPDRFSGHQFPNYSSELNVNALLLGDSALYLCASSLREGGNIQYFGAGTRLSVL.

The chain carries TRBV9 and TRBJ1-3; 9 positions match TRBD1. Germline assignment: CDR1 SGDLS and CDR2 YYNGEE. The CDR3 contains 15 residues. V shed 4 bases, J shed 4 bases, and the junction held 6 bases outside the gene matches. The CDR3 sequence: CASSSGQGLGNTIYF. CDR3 sequence (DNA): TGTGCCAGCAGCTCGGGACAGGGATTAGGAAACACCATATATTTT.

Worth noting for this clone: An end of the junction differs from the germline gene, which may be a read error. The chain employs TRBV6-4 and TRBJ2-3, with D possibly being TRBD1 or TRBD2 (5 bases each). The length of the CDR3 is 14 residues. Germline values: CDR1 MRHNA, CDR2 SNTAGT. This CDR3 reads CASSDGTDTDTPYF. The CDR3 DNA sequence: TGTGCCAGCAGTGACGGGACCGACACAGATACGCCGTATTTT.

This rearrangement joins TRBV5-1 to TRBJ2-1; unclear D gene. The germline V gene encodes CDR1 SGHRS and CDR2 YFSETQ. The CDR3 has 15 amino acids. V was trimmed by 5 bases and J by 0 bases, leaving 12 bases between them. In DNA form, the CDR3 reads TGCGCCAGCAGTTCCCAGGTTAGCTCCTACAATGAGCAGTTCTTC. Encoded protein: CASSSQVSSYNEQFF.

The chain couples TRBV2 to TRBJ2-7, with D perhaps matching TRBD2 (6 bases). The germline V gene has CDR1 SNHLY and CDR2 FYNNEI. Trimming left V 0 bases short and J 9 bases short, with 12 bases between. This CDR3 comprises 13 residues. Here the CDR3 DNA reads TGTGCCAGCAGTGAAGCGCTTCAGGGAGGGCAGTACTTC. Its translation: CASSEALQGGQYF.

The CDR3 is CAWRPLTVTYEQYF. In DNA form, the CDR3 reads TGTGCCTGGAGGCCCTTGACAGTAACCTACGAGCAGTACTTC. The V call is TRBV30, the J call TRBJ2-7; tentative D call: TRBD1 (5 bases). This CDR3 comprises 14 residues. The V end lost 3 bases, the J end lost 2 bases, and 14 bases lay between the germline ends. The germline CDR1 and CDR2 sequences are GTSNPN and SVGIG (reference sequence).

CDR3 amino acids: CASRPTWGLSNQPQHF. The CDR3 DNA reads as TGTGCCAGCAGACCCACTTGGGGCCTTAGCAATCAGCCCCAGCATTTT. The chain is built from TRBV28 and TRBJ1-5, with a weak D call TRBD1 (5 bases). The V gene lost 6 bases and the J gene lost 0 bases, with 15 bases spanning the gap. The CDR3 extends over 16 amino acids. Looked up from germline, CDR1 is MDHEN and CDR2 is SYDVKM. Together with reference TRBV28 and TRBJ1-5, the CDR3 gives the full variable domain: DVKVTQSSRYLVKRTGEKVFLECVQDMDHENMFWYRQDPGLGLRLIYFSYDVKMKEKGDIPEGYSVSREKKERFSLILESASTNQTSMYLCASRPTWGLSNQPQHFGDGTRLSIL.

The chain uses TRBV5-6 and TRBJ1-2; no clear D gene. This CDR3 comprises 12 residues. The V gene's germline CDR1 is SGHDT and CDR2 YYEEEE. Trimming took off 2 bases at V and 4 bases at J, with 6 bases between the two ends. The CDR3 DNA follows: TGTGCCAGCAGCTTAACGGGCTATGGCTACACCTTC. Translation gives CASSLTGYGYTF.